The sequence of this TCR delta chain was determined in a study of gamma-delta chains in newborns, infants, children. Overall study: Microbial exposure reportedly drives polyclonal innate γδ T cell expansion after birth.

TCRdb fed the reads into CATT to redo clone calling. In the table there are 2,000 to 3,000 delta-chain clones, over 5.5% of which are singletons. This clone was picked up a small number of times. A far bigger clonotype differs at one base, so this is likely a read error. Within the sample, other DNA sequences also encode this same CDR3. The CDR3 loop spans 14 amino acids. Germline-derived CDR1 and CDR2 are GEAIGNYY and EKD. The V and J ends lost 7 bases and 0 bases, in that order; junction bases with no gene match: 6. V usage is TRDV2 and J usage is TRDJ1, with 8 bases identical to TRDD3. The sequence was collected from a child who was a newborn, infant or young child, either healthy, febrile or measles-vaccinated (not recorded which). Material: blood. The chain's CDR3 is CACDLLGDTDKLIF. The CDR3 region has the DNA TGTGCCTGCGACCTACTGGGGGACACCGATAAACTCATCTTT.